This is a list of T cell receptor beta chains from one sample in a study of cytomegalovirus exposure and HLA in healthy donors. The assay was immunoSEQ multiplex PCR, and TCRdb's table has in-frame clones only and misses some. The sample carries about 150,000 clones, around 70% recorded once. Input material: PBMCs. Source of these receptors: a man under 40 in good health and CMV-seronegative. Both conserved end residues are part of each CDR3. Each record gives: J gene, V gene, D gene, CDR3 length, clone size, CDR3 DNA, CDR3 protein. D genes are given only for firm matches. Clone size is not always given. Where it is, it says once, few, many or a class for expanded clones.

j_gene: TRBJ1-5
v_gene: TRBV28
d_gene: .
len: 14
abundance: .
CDR3nt: TGTGCCAGCAGTTTATCTCCCACTTTTCAGCCCCAGCATTTT
CDR3aa: CASSLSPTFQPQHF

j_gene: TRBJ2-7
v_gene: TRBV2
d_gene: TRBD2
len: 12
abundance: .
CDR3nt: TGTGCCAGCACTGCGGGGGGGGGCGAGCAGTACTTC
CDR3aa: CASTAGGGEQYF

j_gene: TRBJ2-6
v_gene: TRBV6-5
d_gene: .
len: 16
abundance: .
CDR3nt: TGTGCCAGCAGTTACTCTGGCGGTTCTGGGGCCAACGTCCTGACTTTC
CDR3aa: CASSYSGGSGANVLTF

j_gene: TRBJ2-3
v_gene: TRBV4-3
d_gene: .
len: 16
abundance: .
CDR3nt: TGCGCCAGCAGCCCCACGGGGGACCATGGGAGAGATACGCAGTATTTT
CDR3aa: CASSPTGDHGRDTQYF

j_gene: TRBJ2-7
v_gene: TRBV4-3
d_gene: TRBD1
len: 16
abundance: .
CDR3nt: TGCGCCAGCAGCCAAGATCAACAGGGGGCGCGGTACGAGCAGTACTTC
CDR3aa: CASSQDQQGARYEQYF

j_gene: TRBJ2-1
v_gene: TRBV5-1
d_gene: TRBD1
len: 15
abundance: .
CDR3nt: TGCGCCAGCAGGCGCCCCGGGACAGGGAACGCTGAGCAGTTCTTC
CDR3aa: CASRRPGTGNAEQFF

j_gene: TRBJ1-1
v_gene: TRBV15
d_gene: .
len: 15
abundance: .
CDR3nt: TGTGCCACCAGCAGGGAGCACGACGGGAACACTGAAGCTTTCTTT
CDR3aa: CATSREHDGNTEAFF

j_gene: TRBJ1-1
v_gene: TRBV29-1
d_gene: .
len: 12
abundance: .
CDR3nt: TGCAGCGTTGTAGGGGAGAACACTGAAGCTTTCTTT
CDR3aa: CSVVGENTEAFF

j_gene: TRBJ2-2
v_gene: TRBV2
d_gene: .
len: 12
abundance: .
CDR3nt: TGTGCCAGCAGACAGAACACCGGGGAGCTGTTTTTT
CDR3aa: CASRQNTGELFF

j_gene: TRBJ2-7
v_gene: TRBV7-9
d_gene: TRBD1
len: 12
abundance: .
CDR3nt: TGTGCCAGCAGCGGACAGGGTTACGAGCAGTACTTC
CDR3aa: CASSGQGYEQYF

j_gene: TRBJ1-1
v_gene: TRBV19
d_gene: .
len: 14
abundance: .
CDR3nt: TGTGCCAGTAGTATTGGTCAGATGAACACTGAAGCTTTCTTT
CDR3aa: CASSIGQMNTEAFF

j_gene: TRBJ2-3
v_gene: TRBV7-9
d_gene: TRBD2
len: 16
abundance: .
CDR3nt: TGTGCCAGCAGCCCCACCCAGCGGGGGGCCAAAGATACGCAGTATTTT
CDR3aa: CASSPTQRGAKDTQYF

j_gene: TRBJ2-2
v_gene: TRBV7-9
d_gene: .
len: 16
abundance: .
CDR3nt: TGTGCCAGCAGCTTAGGGACTACCCCAGACACCGGGGAGCTGTTTTTT
CDR3aa: CASSLGTTPDTGELFF

j_gene: TRBJ1-1
v_gene: TRBV6-5
d_gene: .
len: 14
abundance: .
CDR3nt: TGTGCCAGCAGCTTGACCGGGATCGGGACTGAAGCTTTCTTT
CDR3aa: CASSLTGIGTEAFF

j_gene: TRBJ1-4
v_gene: TRBV7-2
d_gene: .
len: 15
abundance: .
CDR3nt: TGTGCCAGCAGCTTAGTCCAGGGGAGTAATGAAAAACTGTTTTTT
CDR3aa: CASSLVQGSNEKLFF

j_gene: TRBJ2-7
v_gene: TRBV2
d_gene: .
len: 11
abundance: .
CDR3nt: TGTGCCAGCAATGGTAGGGGCGAGCAGTACTTC
CDR3aa: CASNGRGEQYF

j_gene: TRBJ1-1
v_gene: TRBV4-1
d_gene: TRBD1
len: 15
abundance: .
CDR3nt: TGCGCCAGCAGCCAACCCGACAGGGGGCTCACTGAAGCTTTCTTT
CDR3aa: CASSQPDRGLTEAFF

j_gene: TRBJ2-7
v_gene: TRBV7-2
d_gene: .
len: 15
abundance: .
CDR3nt: TGTGCCAGCAGCCTGCGACACGTATTCTCCTACGAGCAGTACTTC
CDR3aa: CASSLRHVFSYEQYF

j_gene: TRBJ2-6
v_gene: TRBV4-2
d_gene: .
len: 17
abundance: .
CDR3nt: TGTGCCAGCAGCCAAGATAGTCGAGTCTCTGGGGCCAACGTCCTGACTTTC
CDR3aa: CASSQDSRVSGANVLTF

j_gene: TRBJ2-6
v_gene: TRBV4-1
d_gene: TRBD1
len: 18
abundance: .
CDR3nt: TGCGCCAGCAGCCAAGTCTGGGCAGGGGGCGCTGGGGCCAACGTCCTGACTTTC
CDR3aa: CASSQVWAGGAGANVLTF

j_gene: TRBJ2-2
v_gene: TRBV27
d_gene: TRBD2
len: 15
abundance: few
CDR3nt: TGTGCCAGCAGTCCGACTAGCGGGGGTGCCGGGGAGCTGTTTTTT
CDR3aa: CASSPTSGGAGELFF

j_gene: TRBJ2-5
v_gene: TRBV9
d_gene: TRBD2
len: 18
abundance: .
CDR3nt: TGTGCCAGCAGCGTAGCTACCCCTCTAGCGGGGGTTGGGGAGACCCAGTACTTC
CDR3aa: CASSVATPLAGVGETQYF

j_gene: TRBJ1-2
v_gene: TRBV9
d_gene: .
len: 14
abundance: .
CDR3nt: TGTGCCAGCAGCGTAGCAGTGGGCTCCTATGGCTACACCTTC
CDR3aa: CASSVAVGSYGYTF

j_gene: TRBJ1-6
v_gene: TRBV4-3
d_gene: TRBD1
len: 16
abundance: few
CDR3nt: TGCGCCAGCAGCTCCCAAGCGGGACAGGGGTATTCACCCCTCAACTTT
CDR3aa: CASSSQAGQGYSPLNF

j_gene: TRBJ1-2
v_gene: TRBV5-4
d_gene: TRBD1
len: 14
abundance: .
CDR3nt: TGTGCCAGCAGCGAACGACAGGGGGCAGGTGGCTACCCCTTC
CDR3aa: CASSERQGAGGYPF

j_gene: TRBJ2-2
v_gene: TRBV4-3
d_gene: TRBD1
len: 15
abundance: few
CDR3nt: TGCGCCAGCAGCCAAGGACAGGGTTTCACCGGGGAGCTGTTTTTT
CDR3aa: CASSQGQGFTGELFF

j_gene: TRBJ2-7
v_gene: TRBV10-3
d_gene: TRBD1
len: 17
abundance: .
CDR3nt: TGTGCCATCAGTGAGTCGGTAGGGACAGGGGTCGGGTACGAGCAGTACTTC
CDR3aa: CAISESVGTGVGYEQYF

j_gene: TRBJ1-1
v_gene: TRBV6-1
d_gene: TRBD1
len: 16
abundance: .
CDR3nt: TGTGCCAGCAGTGTCGACAGGGGTTACATGAACACTGAAGCTTTCTTT
CDR3aa: CASSVDRGYMNTEAFF

j_gene: TRBJ1-1
v_gene: TRBV6-6
d_gene: .
len: 14
abundance: .
CDR3nt: TGTGCCAGCAGTTACGAGGGGGGGTTGACTGAAGCTTTCTTT
CDR3aa: CASSYEGGLTEAFF

j_gene: TRBJ2-7
v_gene: TRBV20-1
d_gene: .
len: 11
abundance: .
CDR3nt: TGCAGTGCTATCAGGCCCAGCGAGCAGTACTTC
CDR3aa: CSAIRPSEQYF

j_gene: TRBJ1-6
v_gene: TRBV6-1
d_gene: .
len: 15
abundance: .
CDR3nt: TGTGCCAGCATTAGTGCGTCATCCTATAATTCACCCCTCCACTTT
CDR3aa: CASISASSYNSPLHF

j_gene: TRBJ2-7
v_gene: TRBV2
d_gene: .
len: 12
abundance: .
CDR3nt: TGTGCCAGCAACGGTGGTATCTACGAGCAGTACTTC
CDR3aa: CASNGGIYEQYF

j_gene: TRBJ2-5
v_gene: TRBV5-1
d_gene: TRBD2
len: 15
abundance: .
CDR3nt: TGCGCCAGCAGCTTGACTAGCGGGGGGTCGGAGACCCAGTACTTC
CDR3aa: CASSLTSGGSETQYF

j_gene: TRBJ2-1
v_gene: TRBV6-1
d_gene: TRBD2
len: 15
abundance: .
CDR3nt: TGTGCCAGCAGTGAGAGCGGGGGGGCCTACAATGAGCAGTTCTTC
CDR3aa: CASSESGGAYNEQFF

j_gene: TRBJ1-2
v_gene: TRBV11-3
d_gene: .
len: 18
abundance: .
CDR3nt: TGTGCCAGCAGCTTGCCCCGGGACACCCTGATAGTGGGCTATGGCTACACCTTC
CDR3aa: CASSLPRDTLIVGYGYTF

j_gene: TRBJ2-1
v_gene: TRBV5-1
d_gene: .
len: 14
abundance: .
CDR3nt: TGCGCCAGCAGCTCTAGGGGTTTTTACAATGAGCAGTTCTTC
CDR3aa: CASSSRGFYNEQFF

j_gene: TRBJ2-3
v_gene: TRBV5-4
d_gene: .
len: 15
abundance: .
CDR3nt: TGTGCCAGCAGCCCCGGGCCTAGCGTCACAGATACGCAGTATTTT
CDR3aa: CASSPGPSVTDTQYF

j_gene: TRBJ1-6
v_gene: TRBV6-1
d_gene: .
len: 16
abundance: .
CDR3nt: TGTGCCAGCAGTGAAGGCCTAAGAGCCGAATCCTCACCCCTCAACTTT
CDR3aa: CASSEGLRAESSPLNF

j_gene: TRBJ1-5
v_gene: TRBV7-3
d_gene: .
len: 16
abundance: .
CDR3nt: TGTGCCAGCAGCAATCAAGGGCAGGTAGGGGATCAGCCCCAGCATTTT
CDR3aa: CASSNQGQVGDQPQHF

j_gene: TRBJ2-6
v_gene: TRBV4-2
d_gene: .
len: 20
abundance: .
CDR3nt: TGTGCCAGCAGCCCGAATTTCATGGGACAAGGACTTTCTGGGGCCAACGTCCTGACTTTC
CDR3aa: CASSPNFMGQGLSGANVLTF

j_gene: TRBJ2-1
v_gene: TRBV6-6
d_gene: .
len: 13
abundance: .
CDR3nt: TGTGCCAGCAGAACCACTAGCCGCAATGAGCAGTTCTTC
CDR3aa: CASRTTSRNEQFF

j_gene: TRBJ2-1
v_gene: TRBV4-2
d_gene: TRBD2
len: 15
abundance: once
CDR3nt: TGTGCCAGCAGCCAAGGACTAGCGGGGAAAAATGAGCAGTTCTTC
CDR3aa: CASSQGLAGKNEQFF

j_gene: TRBJ1-6
v_gene: TRBV5-1
d_gene: TRBD1
len: 15
abundance: .
CDR3nt: TGCGCCAGCAGCTTGGGGGGGACAGGAACCTCACCCCTCAACTTT
CDR3aa: CASSLGGTGTSPLNF

j_gene: TRBJ2-6
v_gene: TRBV5-4
d_gene: TRBD2
len: 18
abundance: .
CDR3nt: TGTGCCAGCAGCTTGCCGTCGGGGGGGAGCTCTGGGGCCAACGTCCTGACTTTC
CDR3aa: CASSLPSGGSSGANVLTF

j_gene: TRBJ1-5
v_gene: TRBV27
d_gene: .
len: 12
abundance: .
CDR3nt: TGTGCCAGCAGAACCCGGGGATTGCCCCAGCATTTT
CDR3aa: CASRTRGLPQHF

j_gene: TRBJ2-2
v_gene: TRBV6-1
d_gene: .
len: 14
abundance: few
CDR3nt: TGTGCCAGCAGTCAGCGAGGGGGCACCGGGGAGCTGTTTTTT
CDR3aa: CASSQRGGTGELFF

j_gene: TRBJ2-2
v_gene: TRBV19
d_gene: .
len: 12
abundance: .
CDR3nt: TGTGCCAGTAGTATCACGGGCGGGGAGCTGTTTTTT
CDR3aa: CASSITGGELFF

j_gene: TRBJ2-3
v_gene: TRBV20-1
d_gene: .
len: 11
abundance: .
CDR3nt: TGCAGTGCCACCACTTTAGATACGCAGTATTTT
CDR3aa: CSATTLDTQYF

j_gene: TRBJ1-1
v_gene: TRBV4-2
d_gene: .
len: 16
abundance: few
CDR3nt: TGTGCCAGCAGCCACCCTCTGGGGGAGGGGGACACTGAAGCTTTCTTT
CDR3aa: CASSHPLGEGDTEAFF

j_gene: TRBJ2-7
v_gene: TRBV18
d_gene: TRBD2
len: 15
abundance: .
CDR3nt: TGTGCCAGCTCACGCCCCCAGCGGGGGGAATACGAGCAGTACTTC
CDR3aa: CASSRPQRGEYEQYF